This T cell receptor (beta chain) was sequenced for a study of metastatic and nonmetastatic thyroid tumors. In the study overall: Across blood and tumor or nodule tissue, repertoires from malignant and benign thyroid patients were compared with one another. Findings and caveats of the study: It was reportedly found that TCR beta diversity was significantly higher in malignant thyroid tumors than in benign nodules, a difference seen in both blood and tumor samples.

This clone was counted ten times or more. The target antigen is unknown. Authors' data handling: Differences in CDR3 between clinicopathological groups were drawn on to build a classifier intended to discriminate distant-metastatic papillary thyroid cancer patients. With MiXCR, TCRdb called clones anew from the PCR reads. The V and J calls follow TCRdb's processing rather than the paper's. The top ten hold around a quarter of the sample, which has about 21,000 clones, around an eighth seen once. Before thyroid surgery, none of the patients had received any treatment. The CDR3 is 13 amino acids. Trimming took off 2 bases at V and 0 bases at J, with 5 bases between the two ends. CDR1 SGHRS and CDR2 YFSETQ come from the germline V gene.

Sample: blood. The chain recombines TRBV5-1 with TRBJ1-1, with no clear D. This clonotype originated in a female donor with papillary thyroid cancer or a benign thyroid nodule (not recorded which). Some clones in this sample may be carry-over from other donors' samples. DNA of the CDR3: TGCGCCAGCAGCTTATCAGTGAACACTGAAGCTTTCTTT. Translating gives CASSLSVNTEAFF. Full variable domain (missing parts from reference TRBV5-1 and TRBJ1-1): KAGVTQTPRYLIKTRGQQVTLSCSPISGHRSVSWYQQTPGQGLQFLFEYFSETQRNKGNFPGRFSGRQFSNSRSEMNVSTLELGDSALYLCASSLSVNTEAFFGQGTRLTVV.